The source of this TCR beta chain is a study of blood T cell repertoires in COVID-19. Study overall: Sites across the United States, Italy and Spain contributed samples from acute and convalescent COVID-19. PBMCs, B-cell-depleted T cells, or T cells provided the cDNA or gDNA that made up the material.

In the authors' workflow: How many nucleated cells were present was estimated from reference gene primer amplification. Libraries were prepared by immunoSEQ multiplex PCR; TCRdb keeps only in-frame clonotypes and omits some of them. V and J calls and clone size follow that table, whereas D and trimming were derived from the DNA. This sample yields over 150,000 clones, of which around 84% are seen a single time; approximately 2.5% belongs to the top ten. CDR1 and CDR2 (germline): LNHDA, SQIVND (reference sequence). The CDR3 spans 13 residues. V lost 5 bases, J lost 7 bases, and 7 bases stayed unmatched.

Sample: peripheral blood. The TCR was taken from a middle-aged man with active or convalescent COVID-19. The chain carries TRBV19 and TRBJ1-2, with 7 bases matching TRBD1. The chain's CDR3 is CASSVQGVVGYTF. As DNA, the CDR3 is TGTGCCAGTAGTGTCCAGGGGGTCGTTGGCTACACCTTC.